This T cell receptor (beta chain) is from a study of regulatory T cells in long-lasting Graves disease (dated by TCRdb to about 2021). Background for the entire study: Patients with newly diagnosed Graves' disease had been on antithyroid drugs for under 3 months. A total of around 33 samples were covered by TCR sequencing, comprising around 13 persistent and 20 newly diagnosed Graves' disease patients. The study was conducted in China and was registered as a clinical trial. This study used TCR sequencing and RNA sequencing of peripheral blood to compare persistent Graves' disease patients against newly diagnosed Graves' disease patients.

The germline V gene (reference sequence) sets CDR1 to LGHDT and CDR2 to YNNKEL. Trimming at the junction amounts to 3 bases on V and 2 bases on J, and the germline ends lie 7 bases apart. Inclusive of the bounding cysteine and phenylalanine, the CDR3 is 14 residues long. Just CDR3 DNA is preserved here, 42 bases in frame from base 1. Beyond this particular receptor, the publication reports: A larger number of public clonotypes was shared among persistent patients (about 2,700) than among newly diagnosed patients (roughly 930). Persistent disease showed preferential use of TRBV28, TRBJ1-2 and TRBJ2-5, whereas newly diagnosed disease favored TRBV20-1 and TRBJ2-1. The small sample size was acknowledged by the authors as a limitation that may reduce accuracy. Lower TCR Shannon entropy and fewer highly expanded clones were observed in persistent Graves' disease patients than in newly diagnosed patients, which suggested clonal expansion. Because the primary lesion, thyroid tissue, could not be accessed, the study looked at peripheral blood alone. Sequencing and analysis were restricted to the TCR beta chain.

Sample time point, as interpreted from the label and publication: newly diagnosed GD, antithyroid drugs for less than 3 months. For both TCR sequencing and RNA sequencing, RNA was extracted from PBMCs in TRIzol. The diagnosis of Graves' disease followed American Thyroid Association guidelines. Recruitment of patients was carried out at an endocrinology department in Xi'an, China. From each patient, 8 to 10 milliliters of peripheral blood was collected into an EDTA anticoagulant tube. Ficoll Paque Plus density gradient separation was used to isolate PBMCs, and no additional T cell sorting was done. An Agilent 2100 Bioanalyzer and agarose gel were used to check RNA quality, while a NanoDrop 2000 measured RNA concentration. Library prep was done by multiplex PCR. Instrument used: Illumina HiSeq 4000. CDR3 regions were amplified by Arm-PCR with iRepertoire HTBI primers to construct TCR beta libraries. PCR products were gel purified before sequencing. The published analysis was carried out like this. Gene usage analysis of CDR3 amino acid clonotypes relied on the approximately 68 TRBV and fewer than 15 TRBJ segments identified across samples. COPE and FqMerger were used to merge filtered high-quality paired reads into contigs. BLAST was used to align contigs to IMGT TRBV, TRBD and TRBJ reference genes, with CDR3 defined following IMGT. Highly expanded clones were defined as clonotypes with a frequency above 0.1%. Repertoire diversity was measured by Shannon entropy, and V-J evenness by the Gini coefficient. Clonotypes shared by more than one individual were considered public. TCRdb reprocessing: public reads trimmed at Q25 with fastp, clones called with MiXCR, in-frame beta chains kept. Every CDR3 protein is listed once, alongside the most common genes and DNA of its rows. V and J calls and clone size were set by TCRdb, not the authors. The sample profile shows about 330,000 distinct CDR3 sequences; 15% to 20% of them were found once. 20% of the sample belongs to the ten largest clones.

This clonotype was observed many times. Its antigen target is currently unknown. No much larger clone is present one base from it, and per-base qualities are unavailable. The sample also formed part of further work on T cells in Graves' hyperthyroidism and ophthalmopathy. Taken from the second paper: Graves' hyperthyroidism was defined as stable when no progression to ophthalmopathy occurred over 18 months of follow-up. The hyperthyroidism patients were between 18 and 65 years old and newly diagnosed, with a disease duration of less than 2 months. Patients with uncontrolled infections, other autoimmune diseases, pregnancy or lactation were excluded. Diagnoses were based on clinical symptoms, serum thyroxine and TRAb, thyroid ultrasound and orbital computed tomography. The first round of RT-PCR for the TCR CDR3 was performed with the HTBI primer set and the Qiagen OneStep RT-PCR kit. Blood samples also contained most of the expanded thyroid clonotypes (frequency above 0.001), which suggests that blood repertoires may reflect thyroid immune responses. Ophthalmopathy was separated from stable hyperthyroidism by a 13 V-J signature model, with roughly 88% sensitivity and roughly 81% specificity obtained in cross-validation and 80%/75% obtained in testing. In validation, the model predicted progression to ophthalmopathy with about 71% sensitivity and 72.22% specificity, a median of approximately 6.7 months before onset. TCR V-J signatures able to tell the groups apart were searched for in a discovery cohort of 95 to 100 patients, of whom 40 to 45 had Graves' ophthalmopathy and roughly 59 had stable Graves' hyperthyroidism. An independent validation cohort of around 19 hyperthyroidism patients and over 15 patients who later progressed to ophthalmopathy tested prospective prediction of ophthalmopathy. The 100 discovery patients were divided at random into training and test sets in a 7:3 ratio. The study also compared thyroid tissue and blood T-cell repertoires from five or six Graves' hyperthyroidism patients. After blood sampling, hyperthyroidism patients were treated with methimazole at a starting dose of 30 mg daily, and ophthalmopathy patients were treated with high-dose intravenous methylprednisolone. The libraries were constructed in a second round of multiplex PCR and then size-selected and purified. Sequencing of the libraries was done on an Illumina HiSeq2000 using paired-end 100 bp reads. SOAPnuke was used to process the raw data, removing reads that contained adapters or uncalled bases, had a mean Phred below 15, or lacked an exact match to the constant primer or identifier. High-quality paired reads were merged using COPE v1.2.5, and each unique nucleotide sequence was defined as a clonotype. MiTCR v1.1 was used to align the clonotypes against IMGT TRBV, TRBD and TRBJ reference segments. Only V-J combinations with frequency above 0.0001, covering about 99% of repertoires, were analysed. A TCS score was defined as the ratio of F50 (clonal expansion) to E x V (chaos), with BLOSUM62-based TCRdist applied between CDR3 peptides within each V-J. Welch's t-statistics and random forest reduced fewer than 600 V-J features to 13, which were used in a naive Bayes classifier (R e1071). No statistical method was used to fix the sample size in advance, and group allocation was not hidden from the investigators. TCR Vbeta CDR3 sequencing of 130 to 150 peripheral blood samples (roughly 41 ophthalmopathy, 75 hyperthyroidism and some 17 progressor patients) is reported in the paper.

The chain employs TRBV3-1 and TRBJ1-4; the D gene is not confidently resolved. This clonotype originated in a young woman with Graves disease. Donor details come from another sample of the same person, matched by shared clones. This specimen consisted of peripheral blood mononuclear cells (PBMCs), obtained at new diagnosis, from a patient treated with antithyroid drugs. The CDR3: CASSHRTTNEKLFF. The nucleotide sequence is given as TGTGCCAGCAGCCACCGGACGACTAATGAAAAACTGTTTTTT. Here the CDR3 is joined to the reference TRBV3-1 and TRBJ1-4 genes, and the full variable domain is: DTAVSQTPKYLVTQMGNDKSIKCEQNLGHDTMYWYKQDSKKFLKIMFSYNNKELIINETVPNRFSPKSPDKAHLNLHINSLELGDSAVYFCASSHRTTNEKLFFGSGTQLSVL.